This is a list of T cell receptor beta chains from one sample in a study of T cells in Graves' hyperthyroidism and ophthalmopathy. Using its own MiXCR run on the multiplex PCR reads, TCRdb lists one record per CDR3 protein. The sample has about 250,000 distinct CDR3 sequences; approximately 25% are singletons. The sample taken for sequencing was blood. The source of these receptors is a woman aged 40 to 55 with Graves' ophthalmopathy. Both conserved end residues are part of each CDR3. Each record gives: D gene, clone size, V gene, J gene, CDR3 protein, CDR3 DNA. D genes are given only for firm matches. Some rows have no size entry. The others give once, few or many, or a class for an expanded clone.

D gene: -; clone size: many; V gene: TRBV12-5; J gene: TRBJ1-5; CDR3 protein: CASGLALLYVRQAPQHF; CDR3 DNA: TGTGCTAGTGGTTTGGCCCTACTTTACGTGAGGCAGGCGCCCCAGCATTTT
D gene: TRBD1; clone size: many; V gene: TRBV12-3/TRBV12-4; J gene: TRBJ1-2; CDR3 protein: CASSRQGLNYGYTF; CDR3 DNA: TGTGCCAGCAGTCGACAGGGTCTGAACTATGGCTACACCTTC
D gene: -; clone size: many; V gene: TRBV19; J gene: TRBJ2-5; CDR3 protein: CASSMSGETQYF; CDR3 DNA: TGTGCCAGTAGTATGTCAGGCGAGACCCAGTACTTC
D gene: TRBD2; clone size: -; V gene: TRBV28; J gene: TRBJ2-7; CDR3 protein: CAGQPAGVYEQYF; CDR3 DNA: TGTGCCGGCCAGCCAGCGGGAGTCTACGAGCAGTACTTC
D gene: -; clone size: -; V gene: TRBV4-3; J gene: TRBJ1-2; CDR3 protein: CASSHSRVDGYTF; CDR3 DNA: TGCGCCAGCAGCCACTCCCGGGTGGATGGCTACACCTTC
D gene: -; clone size: -; V gene: TRBV15; J gene: TRBJ1-2; CDR3 protein: CATSRFAGANYGYTF; CDR3 DNA: TGTGCCACCAGCAGGTTCGCAGGTGCTAACTATGGCTACACCTTC
D gene: -; clone size: many; V gene: TRBV20-1; J gene: TRBJ2-7; CDR3 protein: CSGSLIAAGYEQYF; CDR3 DNA: TGCTCAGGCAGCCTAATAGCGGCTGGCTACGAGCAGTACTTC
D gene: TRBD1; clone size: -; V gene: TRBV20-1; J gene: TRBJ2-7; CDR3 protein: CSARPRTGHEQYF; CDR3 DNA: TGCAGTGCTAGACCTCGGACAGGGCACGAGCAGTACTTC
D gene: -; clone size: many; V gene: TRBV3-1; J gene: TRBJ2-5; CDR3 protein: CASSSLGTQYF; CDR3 DNA: TGTGCCAGCAGCTCACTAGGGACCCAGTACTTC
D gene: -; clone size: many; V gene: TRBV20-1; J gene: TRBJ2-5; CDR3 protein: CSANPTTGTTQETQYF; CDR3 DNA: TGCAGTGCAAACCCGACCACCGGGACCACCCAAGAGACCCAGTACTTC
D gene: -; clone size: many; V gene: TRBV7-9; J gene: TRBJ1-2; CDR3 protein: CASSLAGAGRYGYTF; CDR3 DNA: TGTGCCAGCAGCTTAGCTGGGGCAGGACGCTATGGCTACACCTTC
D gene: TRBD2; clone size: -; V gene: TRBV11-1; J gene: TRBJ2-7; CDR3 protein: CASSPGLAGLPYEQYF; CDR3 DNA: TGTGCCAGCAGCCCGGGACTAGCGGGCCTACCCTACGAGCAGTACTTC
D gene: -; clone size: many; V gene: TRBV29-1; J gene: TRBJ2-5; CDR3 protein: CSVEEGGQTGNQETQYF; CDR3 DNA: TGCAGCGTTGAAGAAGGAGGGCAGACAGGGAACCAAGAGACCCAGTACTTC
D gene: -; clone size: -; V gene: TRBV10-3; J gene: TRBJ1-1; CDR3 protein: CASLKNTEAFF; CDR3 DNA: TGTGCCAGCCTTAAGAACACTGAAGCTTTCTTT
D gene: -; clone size: few; V gene: TRBV6-2/TRBV6-3; J gene: TRBJ2-5; CDR3 protein: CASSYAGQYQTQYF; CDR3 DNA: TGTGCCAGCAGTTACGCGGGACAGTACCAGACCCAGTACTTC
D gene: -; clone size: -; V gene: TRBV28; J gene: TRBJ2-7; CDR3 protein: CASSLARRVEQYF; CDR3 DNA: TGTGCCAGCAGTTTGGCTCGCAGGGTTGAGCAGTACTTC
D gene: -; clone size: many; V gene: TRBV20-1; J gene: TRBJ2-7; CDR3 protein: CSARNRDNYEQYF; CDR3 DNA: TGCAGTGCTAGAAACAGGGATAACTACGAGCAGTACTTC
D gene: -; clone size: many; V gene: TRBV14; J gene: TRBJ1-1; CDR3 protein: CASSWGPNTEAFF; CDR3 DNA: TGTGCCAGCAGCTGGGGGCCCAACACTGAAGCTTTCTTT
D gene: -; clone size: -; V gene: TRBV24-1; J gene: TRBJ2-5; CDR3 protein: CATSEFDSQGKETQYF; CDR3 DNA: TGTGCCACCAGTGAGTTCGACAGCCAGGGTAAGGAGACCCAGTACTTC
D gene: -; clone size: few; V gene: TRBV6-5; J gene: TRBJ2-5; CDR3 protein: CASSYRGTQETQYF; CDR3 DNA: TGTGCCAGCAGTTATCGGGGTACCCAAGAGACCCAGTACTTC
D gene: -; clone size: many; V gene: TRBV7-2; J gene: TRBJ1-5; CDR3 protein: CASSLVRGKPQHF; CDR3 DNA: TGTGCCAGCAGCTTAGTGAGGGGAAAGCCCCAGCATTTT
D gene: -; clone size: -; V gene: TRBV6-1; J gene: TRBJ1-1; CDR3 protein: CATSPTALNTEAFF; CDR3 DNA: TGTGCCACCTCTCCAACAGCCCTGAACACTGAAGCTTTCTTT
D gene: TRBD1; clone size: many; V gene: TRBV10-3; J gene: TRBJ1-2; CDR3 protein: CAISAGTVIGYTF; CDR3 DNA: TGTGCCATCAGTGCCGGGACAGTAATTGGCTACACCTTC
D gene: TRBD2; clone size: many; V gene: TRBV30; J gene: TRBJ2-3; CDR3 protein: CAWSVGGDTDTQYF; CDR3 DNA: TGTGCCTGGAGTGTGGGAGGGGACACAGATACGCAGTATTTT
D gene: -; clone size: many; V gene: TRBV6-5; J gene: TRBJ2-7; CDR3 protein: CASSQAQVGLYEQYF; CDR3 DNA: TGTGCCAGCAGCCAGGCACAGGTAGGGCTCTACGAGCAGTACTTC
D gene: TRBD1; clone size: many; V gene: TRBV5-4; J gene: TRBJ2-2; CDR3 protein: CASSAGQGKNTGELFF; CDR3 DNA: TGTGCCAGCAGCGCTGGACAGGGCAAGAACACCGGGGAGCTGTTTTTT
D gene: TRBD1; clone size: many; V gene: TRBV29-1; J gene: TRBJ2-1; CDR3 protein: CSVEGGTGIYNEQFF; CDR3 DNA: TGCAGCGTTGAAGGTGGGACAGGAATCTACAATGAGCAGTTCTTC
D gene: -; clone size: -; V gene: TRBV12-3/TRBV12-4; J gene: TRBJ1-1; CDR3 protein: CASRSLGRNTEAFF; CDR3 DNA: TGTGCCAGCAGAAGCCTCGGCCGGAACACTGAAGCTTTCTTT
D gene: TRBD1; clone size: once; V gene: TRBV20-1; J gene: TRBJ2-7; CDR3 protein: CSASGQGGEQYF; CDR3 DNA: TGCAGTGCTTCCGGACAGGGTGGCGAGCAGTACTTC
D gene: TRBD1; clone size: -; V gene: TRBV28; J gene: TRBJ2-5; CDR3 protein: CASSPGTARWETQYF; CDR3 DNA: TGTGCCAGCAGCCCCGGGACAGCTCGGTGGGAGACCCAGTACTTC
D gene: TRBD2; clone size: many; V gene: TRBV7-8; J gene: TRBJ2-5; CDR3 protein: CASSVSGLAGIRETQYF; CDR3 DNA: TGTGCCAGCAGCGTCTCGGGGCTAGCGGGAATCCGGGAGACCCAGTACTTC